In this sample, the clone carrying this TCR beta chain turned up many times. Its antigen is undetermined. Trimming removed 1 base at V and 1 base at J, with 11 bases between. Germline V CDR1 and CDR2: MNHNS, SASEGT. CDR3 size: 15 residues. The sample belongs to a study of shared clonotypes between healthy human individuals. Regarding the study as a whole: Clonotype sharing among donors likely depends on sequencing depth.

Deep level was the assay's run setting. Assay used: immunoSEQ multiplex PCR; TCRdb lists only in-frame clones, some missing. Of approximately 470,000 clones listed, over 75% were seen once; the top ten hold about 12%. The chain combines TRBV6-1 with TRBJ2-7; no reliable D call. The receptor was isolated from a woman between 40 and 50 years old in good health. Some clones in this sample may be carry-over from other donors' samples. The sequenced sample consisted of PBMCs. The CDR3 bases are TGTGCCAGCAGTGAAGGAGCCGAGGTATCCTACGAGCAGTACTTC. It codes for CASSEGAEVSYEQYF.